This entry lists 25 T cell receptor beta chains sequenced from one sample in a study of CD4+ T cells in melanoma. TCRdb's copy holds only in-frame clones and misses some; the assay was immunoSEQ multiplex PCR. The sample has about 10,000 clones, 50% to 75% seen once. Input material: cells from a culture (not recorded whether cultured in vitro). The receptors stem from a human donor with melanoma.

The V gene is TRBV27, the J gene TRBJ2-1; tentative D call: TRBD2 (5 bases). Trimming took 1 base from V and 7 from J, leaving 17 bases between them. CDR1 and CDR2 (germline): MNHEY, SMNVEV (reference sequence). The CDR3 runs 16 residues. CDR3 residues: CASSLFGPRGGNEQFF. The CDR3 nucleotides are TGTGCCAGCAGTTTATTTGGTCCACGGGGTGGTAATGAGCAGTTCTTC.

This clone is medium-sized (0.01 to 0.1%). The J gene is TRBJ1-1, the V gene TRBV7-9; no clear D gene. CDR1 and CDR2 (germline): SEHNR, FQNEAQ (reference sequence). CDR3 length: 12 residues. The V and J ends lost 2 bases and 7 bases respectively, with 8 bases between them. The CDR3 spells CASSLSLSEAFF. The CDR3, as DNA: TGTGCCAGCAGCTTATCCCTTAGTGAAGCTTTCTTT.

This chain uses TRBV5-8 with TRBJ2-1, with 8 nucleotides matching TRBD2. This CDR3 contains 15 residues. The junction had 9 bases not matched to a gene; V was cut back by 4 bases and J by 6 bases. Per the germline V gene, CDR1 is SGHTS and CDR2 is YDEGEE. The CDR3 is CASSRGTRAVNEQFF. Written as DNA, the CDR3 is TGTGCCAGCAGCAGGGGGACTAGAGCGGTCAATGAGCAGTTCTTC.

The CDR3 region has the DNA TGCGCCAGCAGCCAAGAAAAAGCAGGGTATCAGCCCCAGCATTTT. It yields the protein CASSQEKAGYQPQHF. The chain uses TRBV4-1 and TRBJ1-5; possibly TRBD1 for D (5 bases). Trimming removed 0 bases from V and 5 bases from J, with 11 bases in between. The CDR3 extends over 15 amino acids. Germline CDR1 MGHRA, CDR2 YSYEKL.

The chain combines TRBV5-1 with TRBJ1-2, with D possibly matching TRBD1 (5 bases). The CDR3 is 18 residues long. Germline V gene lookup returns CDR1 SGHRS and CDR2 YFSETQ. The V and J ends lost 3 bases and 0 bases respectively, with 21 bases between them. For the CDR3, the DNA is TGCGCCAGCAGCTCATTGGGGGAGACAGTGAACCCTAACTATGGCTACACCTTC. Its protein is CASSSLGETVNPNYGYTF.

The chain employs TRBV7-3 and TRBJ2-1; D is unresolved. CDR1 is SGHTA, CDR2 FQGTGA, per germline. With 3 bases removed from V and 7 bases from J, the gap between germline ends came to 10 bases. This CDR3 is 13 amino acids long. The CDR3 sequence: CASSLGPVNEQFF. The CDR3 DNA is TGTGCCAGCAGCTTGGGTCCTGTGAATGAGCAGTTCTTC.

This clone has only a few counts. The chain uses TRBV2 and TRBJ1-6; 9 bases align to TRBD1. V trimming: 8 bases; J trimming: 9 bases; junction bases outside the gene matches: 8. CDR3 length: 14 residues. The germline gives CDR1 SNHLY, CDR2 FYNNEI. The CDR3 here is CASLGGQGRSPLHF. The CDR3 DNA sequence: TGTGCCAGCCTTGGGGGACAGGGTCGTTCACCCCTCCACTTT.

V and J are TRBV7-2 and TRBJ1-5, with D unclear. The CDR3 covers 15 residues. Between the trimmed V and J ends, which lost 3 bases and 0 bases, there was a span of 9 bases. Germline CDR1 reads SGHTA; CDR2 reads FQGNSA. The CDR3 reads CASSLWSFSNQPQHF. CDR3 in DNA: TGTGCCAGCAGCTTGTGGTCTTTTAGCAATCAGCCCCAGCATTTT. Supplemented by reference TRBV7-2 and TRBJ1-5, the full variable domain reads GAGVSQSPSNKVTEKGKDVELRCDPISGHTALYWYRQSLGQGLEFLIYFQGNSAPDKSGLPSDRFSAERTGGSVSTLTIQRTQQEDSAVYLCASSLWSFSNQPQHFGDGTRLSIL.

CDR3 in DNA: TGTGCCAGCAGCTTGGGGCCGGGAGGGGGAACTGAAGCTTTCTTT. Its protein product is CASSLGPGGGTEAFF. The rearrangement uses TRBV5-5 and TRBJ1-1; D possibly corresponds to TRBD1 (6 bases). The CDR3 sequence is 15 residues long. The ends were cut back, 0 bases at V and 5 bases at J, with 14 bases in the middle. Germline assignment: CDR1 SGHKS and CDR2 YYEKEE (reference sequence).

V is TRBV6-4 and J is TRBJ2-6; possible D gene TRBD2, 5 bases. The CDR3 extends over 19 amino acids. Germline V gene lookup returns CDR1 MRHNA and CDR2 SNTAGT. V was clipped by 0 bases and J by 0 bases, with 15 bases between them. The CDR3 bases are TGTGCCAGCAGTGACTCGAGTAGCGAACGCCGCTCTGGGGCCAACGTCCTGACTTTC. Protein: CASSDSSSERRSGANVLTF.

The chain is built from TRBV30 and TRBJ1-6; possibly TRBD1 for D (5 bases). CDR1 is GTSNPN and CDR2 is SVGIG in the germline V gene (reference sequence). The germline V and J ends were trimmed by 2 bases and 10 bases, with 15 bases remaining between them. The CDR3 sequence is 14 residues long. The CDR3 coding sequence is TGTGCCTGGAGTCTCCTTAACGAGGGGTCACCCCTCCACTTT. The encoded protein is CAWSLLNEGSPLHF.

The V gene is TRBV28, the J gene TRBJ2-7, with D possibly being TRBD1 or TRBD2 (6 bases each). With 6 bases removed from V and 0 bases from J, the gap between germline ends came to 15 bases. Germline CDR1 MDHEN, CDR2 SYDVKM. The CDR3 has 15 amino acids. This CDR3 is CASRTPGGISYEQYF. The CDR3 DNA sequence: TGTGCCAGCAGGACACCCGGGGGCATCTCCTACGAGCAGTACTTC.

A single count supports this clone. The chain employs TRBV5-8 and TRBJ2-3; 7 nucleotides match TRBD1. The ends lost 1 base at V and 4 bases at J; junction bases unmatched: 6. The germline gives CDR1 SGHTS, CDR2 YDEGEE. The CDR3 is made up of 15 amino acids. CDR3 DNA: TGTGCCAGCAGCTTGAGCGACAGGGTGGCAGATACGCAGTATTTT. Translating it yields CASSLSDRVADTQYF.

This chain uses TRBV5-5 with TRBJ2-1; TRBD2 aligns across 8 bases. CDR3 length: 15 amino acids. Germline V gives CDR1 SGHKS, CDR2 YYEKEE (reference sequence). V lost 0 bases to trimming and J lost 8 bases; unmatched junction nucleotides: 7. The CDR3 loop is CASSLARGGADEQFF. The CDR3 coding sequence is TGTGCCAGCAGCTTGGCCCGGGGGGGGGCGGATGAGCAGTTCTTC.

The V call is TRBV18, the J call TRBJ1-6; D unresolved. V shed 5 bases and J shed 7 bases, with 15 bases lying between them. Germline CDR1 reads KGHSH; CDR2 reads LQKENI. The length of the CDR3 is 15 residues. Here the CDR3 reads CASSEIGNPNSPLHF. The CDR3 nucleotides are TGTGCCAGCTCAGAAATTGGCAACCCAAATTCACCCCTCCACTTT.

The gene calls are TRBV6-1 and TRBJ2-5, with TRBD1 identical over 7 bases. This CDR3 has 13 residues. V trimming: 6 bases; J trimming: 4 bases; junction bases outside the gene matches: 5. In germline, CDR1 is MNHNS, CDR2 SASEGT. CDR3 nucleotides: TGTGCCAGCAGCCGGGACAGAGGAGAGACCCAGTACTTC. Translating it yields CASSRDRGETQYF.

The J gene is TRBJ2-5, the V gene TRBV19; 10 bases line up with TRBD1. This CDR3 region has 18 residues. Germline lookup yields CDR1 LNHDA and CDR2 SQIVND (reference sequence). V lost 0 bases to trimming and J lost 6 bases; unmatched junction nucleotides: 13. CDR3 protein: CASSIDPPGTGVVKTQYF. The CDR3 DNA reads as TGTGCCAGTAGTATAGACCCTCCCGGGACAGGGGTGGTGAAGACCCAGTACTTC. The whole variable domain, remainder taken from reference TRBV19 and TRBJ2-5, is DGGITQSPKYLFRKEGQNVTLSCEQNLNHDAMYWYRQDPGQGLRLIYYSQIVNDFQKGDIAEGYSVSREKKESFPLTVTSAQKNPTAFYLCASSIDPPGTGVVKTQYFGPGTRLLVL.

The chain combines TRBV11-2 with TRBJ2-3; D is unclear. The CDR3 has 14 residues. V lost 4 bases and J 5 bases, leaving 13 bases between the germline ends. Germline-derived CDR1 and CDR2 are SGHAT and FQNNGV. CDR3: CASSSRSRGDTQYF. CDR3 coding DNA: TGTGCCAGCAGCTCCAGGTCCAGAGGAGATACGCAGTATTTT.

The V and J genes are TRBV5-1 and TRBJ2-7; 8 nucleotides match TRBD2. Germline V CDR1 and CDR2: SGHRS, YFSETQ. The CDR3 has 15 residues. Germline trimming cut 4 bases from V and 3 bases from J; bases unmatched to any gene: 9. The CDR3 is CASSRGGQGRYEQYF. The CDR3 DNA reads TGCGCCAGCAGCCGGGGGGGTCAAGGTCGCTACGAGCAGTACTTC.

This clone has only one observation. V usage is TRBV4-1 and J usage is TRBJ1-5; D unclear. Germline V gene data show CDR1 as MGHRA and CDR2 as YSYEKL. The CDR3 extends over 17 amino acids. Trimming took off 2 bases at V and 0 bases at J, with 14 bases between the two ends. The CDR3 DNA sequence: TGCGCCAGCAGCCAACTGGCCGGAGGTTATAGCAATCAGCCCCAGCATTTT. This codes for CASSQLAGGYSNQPQHF.

This clone was counted only a few times. J is TRBJ1-1 and V is TRBV5-1; D not resolved. V was pared by 4 bases and J by 6 bases, with 13 bases between. CDR1 is SGHRS and CDR2 is YFSETQ in the germline V gene. CDR3 size: 13 residues. The DNA for the CDR3 is TGCGCCAGCAGCCGATTGGACGGCGCTGAAGCTTTCTTT. Protein: CASSRLDGAEAFF.

The chain's CDR3 is CASSLGDRASDGYTF. DNA for the CDR3: TGCGCCAGCAGCTTGGGGGACAGGGCCTCGGATGGCTACACCTTC. The rearrangement uses TRBV5-1 and TRBJ1-2; TRBD1 matches 9 bases. V shed 0 bases and J 6 bases; nucleotides not matched to a gene: 6. Germline-derived CDR1 and CDR2 are SGHRS and YFSETQ. This CDR3 has 15 residues.

This clone showed up just once. The chain combines TRBV5-1 with TRBJ2-5; 7 bases line up with TRBD2. With 0 bases clipped from V and 2 bases from J, the junction kept 7 bases outside the gene matches. The germline V gene encodes CDR1 SGHRS and CDR2 YFSETQ. This CDR3 is 16 amino acids long. CDR3 sequence: CASSLARTAGQETQYF. The DNA for the CDR3 is TGCGCCAGCAGCTTGGCTCGAACAGCGGGACAAGAGACCCAGTACTTC. The full variable domain, rest sourced from reference TRBV5-1 and TRBJ2-5, is KAGVTQTPRYLIKTRGQQVTLSCSPISGHRSVSWYQQTPGQGLQFLFEYFSETQRNKGNFPGRFSGRQFSNSRSEMNVSTLELGDSALYLCASSLARTAGQETQYFGPGTRLLVL.

The chain has TRBV18 and TRBJ2-5; 7 bases fit TRBD1. Trimming removed 8 bases from V and 5 bases from J; junction bases left unmatched: 8. Germline V gene sequence: CDR1 KGHSH, CDR2 LQKENI. This CDR3 has 13 residues. The CDR3 region is CASNRGVGETQYF. The CDR3 bases are TGTGCCAGCAACAGGGGTGTCGGCGAGACCCAGTACTTC.

This clone was recorded a few times. The chain carries TRBV19 and TRBJ1-3; D may be TRBD1 (5 bases). CDR1 LNHDA and CDR2 SQIVND come from the germline V gene (reference sequence). Trimming took off 4 bases at V and 1 base at J, with 20 bases between the two ends. The CDR3 covers 18 residues. The CDR3 loop is CASSTGSWGRRSGNTIYF. The CDR3 region has the DNA TGTGCCAGTAGTACGGGGTCCTGGGGACGGCGATCTGGAAACACCATATATTTT. The whole variable domain, remainder taken from reference TRBV19 and TRBJ1-3, is DGGITQSPKYLFRKEGQNVTLSCEQNLNHDAMYWYRQDPGQGLRLIYYSQIVNDFQKGDIAEGYSVSREKKESFPLTVTSAQKNPTAFYLCASSTGSWGRRSGNTIYFGEGSWLTVV.